The 24 T cell receptor beta chains reported below all come from one sample, sequenced in a study of T-cell reconstitution after alpha-beta-depleted transplantation in children. Using unique molecular identifiers, the investigators prepared the TCRbeta library. TCRdb processed the PCR reads anew with MiXCR; each CDR3 protein has one entry. There are 670,000 or so distinct CDR3 sequences in the sample; around 13% occur only once, and roughly 0.84% lies in the top ten. The material was PBMCs, obtained before TCRalphabeta/CD19-depleted stem cell transplant. These receptors all stem from a girl aged 2-10 years with congenital amegakaryocytic thrombocytopenia, due to receive a stem cell transplant.

The rearrangement uses TRBV2 and TRBJ1-5; 7 bases agree with TRBD1. Germline CDR1 reads SNHLY; CDR2 reads FYNNEI. The CDR3 runs 15 residues. Trimming cost V 5 bases and J 1 base; bases outside gene matches: 5. The CDR3 protein is CASSSDRVSNQPQHF. DNA of the CDR3: TGTGCCAGCAGTTCCGACAGGGTCAGCAATCAGCCCCAGCATTTT.

This clonotype was picked up a small number of times. J is TRBJ2-3 and V is TRBV5-1, with TRBD2 matching 9 bases. The CDR3 is 16 residues long. Germline CDR1 is SGHRS and CDR2 is YFSETQ. Trimming at V came to 0 bases and at J to 0 bases, leaving 2 bases not matched to a gene. The chain's CDR3 is CASSLGSGSSTDTQYF. Here the CDR3 DNA reads TGCGCCAGCAGCTTGGGTAGCGGGAGTAGCACAGATACGCAGTATTTT.

This clonotype was detected only a few times. The chain couples TRBV28 to TRBJ1-6; 7 bases are a match to TRBD1. Germline CDR1 reads MDHEN; CDR2 reads SYDVKM. V lost 2 bases, J lost 6 bases, and 7 bases stayed unmatched. This CDR3 region has 16 residues. The CDR3 region has the DNA TGTGCCAGCAGTTTACGGGAGGGGGCATCTAATTCACCCCTCCACTTT. Translating it yields CASSLREGASNSPLHF. Filled out from reference TRBV28 and TRBJ1-6, the complete variable domain reads DVKVTQSSRYLVKRTGEKVFLECVQDMDHENMFWYRQDPGLGLRLIYFSYDVKMKEKGDIPEGYSVSREKKERFSLILESASTNQTSMYLCASSLREGASNSPLHFGNGTRLTVT.

The chain links TRBV3-1 to TRBJ1-6; D is perhaps TRBD1 (5 bases). Trimming removed 2 bases from V and 12 bases from J, with 14 bases in between. The CDR3 loop spans 14 amino acids. The germline V gene has CDR1 LGHDT and CDR2 YNNKEL (reference sequence). CDR3 residues: CASSQSETAQPLHF. The CDR3 nucleotides read TGTGCCAGCAGCCAATCCGAGACAGCGCAACCCCTCCACTTT.

The gene calls are TRBV28 and TRBJ1-1, with a possible D match to TRBD1 (5 bases). This CDR3 spans 14 amino acids. The germline CDR1 and CDR2 sequences are MDHEN and SYDVKM. V dropped 5 bases and J dropped 5 bases, with 15 bases sitting between them. The CDR3 region has the DNA TGTGCCAGCAGTCCCGAGGGGCACCGGACTGAAGCTTTCTTT. This sequence encodes CASSPEGHRTEAFF.

The chain has TRBV5-1 and TRBJ1-4; D might be TRBD1 (5 bases). The CDR3 sequence is 11 residues long. Trimming took off 5 bases at V and 6 bases at J, with 5 bases between the two ends. Germline assignment: CDR1 SGHRS and CDR2 YFSETQ. The CDR3 loop reads CASRQDEKLFF. As DNA, the CDR3 is TGCGCCAGCAGACAGGATGAAAAACTGTTTTTT.

This clonotype was recorded at least ten times. The chain recombines TRBV27 with TRBJ2-1; 14 bases fit TRBD2. V lost 7 bases to trimming and J lost 8 bases; unmatched junction nucleotides: 4. The CDR3 is 14 residues long. Germline lookup yields CDR1 MNHEY and CDR2 SMNVEV (reference sequence). The CDR3 DNA is TGTGCCAGCAAGGGACTAGCGGGAGAGGATGAGCAGTTCTTC. Residues: CASKGLAGEDEQFF.

This clonotype was found many times. V is TRBV5-1 and J is TRBJ2-7; possible D gene TRBD1, 6 bases. CDR3 size: 14 residues. Germline V CDR1 and CDR2: SGHRS, YFSETQ. The V gene lost 0 bases and the J gene lost 5 bases, with 12 bases spanning the gap. For the CDR3, the DNA is TGCGCCAGCAGCTTGGCCACAGGGACCCACGAGCAGTACTTC. This sequence encodes CASSLATGTHEQYF.

This clonotype was seen more than once but under ten times. This chain joins TRBV12-3 or TRBV12-4 and TRBJ2-1, with 14 nucleotides matching TRBD2. V gave up 5 bases and J gave up 2 bases; unmatched junction bases: 8. This CDR3 has 18 residues. The CDR3 DNA follows: TGTGCCAGCAGTCCCCGTGGACTAGCGGGAGGACCCTACAATGAGCAGTTCTTC. Encoded protein: CASSPRGLAGGPYNEQFF.

This rearrangement joins TRBV7-6 to TRBJ1-1; 8 positions agree with TRBD1. Germline values: CDR1 SGHVS, CDR2 FNYEAQ. The CDR3 covers 16 residues. V trimming: 0 bases; J trimming: 3 bases; junction bases outside the gene matches: 6. CDR3 coding DNA: TGTGCCAGCAGCTTAGCCCCGGGACAGGTCGACACTGAAGCTTTCTTT. Encoded protein: CASSLAPGQVDTEAFF.

This clonotype was detected many times. The CDR3 loop is CASSLATRNEQFF. CDR3 DNA sequence: TGTGCCAGCAGTTTAGCCACTAGAAATGAGCAGTTCTTC. The gene calls are TRBV12-3 or TRBV12-4 and TRBJ2-1; maybe TRBD2 (5 bases). The ends were cut back, 0 bases at V and 7 bases at J, with 7 bases in the middle. This CDR3 has 13 amino acids.

This clonotype was counted many times. This chain connects TRBV6-5 to TRBJ1-6; D gene ambiguous. CDR3 length equals 14 residues. Germline V gene sequence: CDR1 MNHEY, CDR2 SVGAGI. Trimming removed 2 bases at V and 7 bases at J, with 9 bases between. Here the CDR3 DNA reads TGTGCCAGCAGTTACATTACGGGAAATTCACCCCTCCACTTT. This codes for CASSYITGNSPLHF.

This clonotype was recorded at least ten times. The J gene is TRBJ2-1, the V gene TRBV20-1; 12 bases are a match to TRBD2. The CDR3 contains 16 residues. The V and J ends lost 0 bases and 5 bases, in that order; junction bases with no gene match: 5. Germline CDR1 is DFQATT and CDR2 is SNEGSKA (reference sequence). CDR3 in amino acids: CSARDPSGGGNNEQFF. The CDR3 bases are TGCAGTGCTAGAGATCCTAGCGGGGGGGGAAACAATGAGCAGTTCTTC.

Many counts were recorded for this clonotype. Here the CDR3 DNA reads TGCAGTGCTATTGGGACTAGCGGGGGCAATGAGCAGTTCTTC. Translation: CSAIGTSGGNEQFF. The chain joins TRBV20-1 to TRBJ2-1; 14 bases are a match to TRBD2. Trimming at V came to 4 bases and at J to 6 bases, leaving 2 bases not matched to a gene. The CDR3 covers 14 residues. In germline, CDR1 is DFQATT, CDR2 SNEGSKA (reference sequence).

Ten or more counts support this clonotype. This chain connects TRBV5-1 to TRBJ2-1, with D uncertain. Trimming pared 0 bases from V and 9 bases from J, leaving 4 bases between. Germline assignment: CDR1 SGHRS and CDR2 YFSETQ. The CDR3 totals 11 residues. The CDR3 loop is CASSLEGEQFF. In DNA form, the CDR3 reads TGCGCCAGCAGCTTGGAAGGTGAGCAGTTCTTC.

The chain carries TRBV27 and TRBJ2-3, with 10 positions matching TRBD2. The CDR3 sequence is 18 residues long. The germline V gene has CDR1 MNHEY and CDR2 SMNVEV (reference sequence). V shed 5 bases, J shed 4 bases, and the junction held 15 bases outside the gene matches. CDR3 amino acids: CASSLPLGLAGVADTQYF. In DNA, the CDR3 is TGTGCCAGCAGTCTCCCCCTCGGGCTAGCGGGAGTGGCAGATACGCAGTATTTT.

The rearrangement joins TRBV6-5 to TRBJ2-1, with D possibly TRBD2 on 5 matching bases. Germline V gene data show CDR1 as MNHEY and CDR2 as SVGAGI. The CDR3 has 12 amino acids. Trimming took 6 bases from V and 8 from J, leaving 11 bases between them. The CDR3 nucleotides read TGTGCCAGCAGACCCGCCGGGGATGAGCAGTTCTTC. Translation: CASRPAGDEQFF.

This clonotype was recorded once. One base away lies a much larger clone, so this may be a sequencing read error. The chain combines TRBV24-1 with TRBJ2-3; TRBD1 matches 7 bases. This CDR3 region has 17 residues. Looked up from germline, CDR1 is KGHDR and CDR2 is SFDVKD. CDR3 coding DNA: TGCTGTGCCAACCCATCCAGGACAGGAGAAAGCACAGATACGCAGTATTTT. It codes for CCANPSRTGESTDTQYF.

This clonotype has at least ten counts. CDR3 nucleotides: TGTGCCAGCAGTCCGCTTGGCCACTCCTACGAGCAGTACTTC. This codes for CASSPLGHSYEQYF. This sequence joins TRBV6-5 and TRBJ2-7; D is unclear. The V gene lost 5 bases and the J gene lost 0 bases, with 11 bases spanning the gap. Germline CDR1 is MNHEY and CDR2 is SVGAGI. CDR3 length equals 14 residues.

This clonotype was observed a handful of times. V usage is TRBV29-1 and J usage is TRBJ2-7; TRBD1 matches at 8 bases. Germline CDR1 SQVTM, CDR2 ANQGSEA. The CDR3 sequence is 16 residues long. J gave up 0 bases and V 4 bases, and 11 bases lay outside the gene matches. The CDR3 protein is CSVAPAGGYPSYEQYF. CDR3 coding DNA: TGCAGCGTTGCTCCGGCAGGGGGCTACCCCTCCTACGAGCAGTACTTC.

The V and J genes are TRBV15 and TRBJ2-3; no definite D call. Germline lookup yields CDR1 LNHNV and CDR2 YYDKDF (reference sequence). The CDR3 covers 18 residues. Deletions cut 1 base from V and 0 bases from J, with 17 bases between. The CDR3: CATSRGLAITPSTDTQYF. CDR3 DNA sequence: TGTGCCACCAGCAGAGGGTTGGCTATCACTCCTAGCACAGATACGCAGTATTTT. Full variable domain (outside the CDR3, taken from reference TRBV15 and TRBJ2-3): DAMVIQNPRYQVTQFGKPVTLSCSQTLNHNVMYWYQQKSSQAPKLLFHYYDKDFNNEADTPDNFQSRRPNTSFCFLDIRSPGLGDTAMYLCATSRGLAITPSTDTQYFGPGTRLTVL.

This clonotype was detected many times. The rearrangement links TRBV5-1 to TRBJ2-5, with TRBD1 identical over 7 bases. V lost 0 bases and J lost 3; bases outside the gene matches: 2. CDR1 is SGHRS and CDR2 is YFSETQ in the germline V gene. The CDR3 sequence is 14 residues long. The CDR3 DNA sequence: TGCGCCAGCAGCTTGGATACAGGGGAAGAGACCCAGTACTTC. Protein sequence: CASSLDTGEETQYF.

This clonotype was seen repeatedly, ten times or more. The CDR3 DNA reads TGCGCCAGCAGCTTTGGCCGAGGAAGTAGGTCCCCAACCTACAATGAGCAGTTCTTC. Its protein product is CASSFGRGSRSPTYNEQFF. The chain combines TRBV5-1 with TRBJ2-1; no clear D gene. CDR1 is SGHRS and CDR2 is YFSETQ in the germline V gene. V was clipped by 2 bases and J by 2 bases, with 23 bases between them. CDR3 length: 19 residues. The full variable domain, rest sourced from reference TRBV5-1 and TRBJ2-1, is KAGVTQTPRYLIKTRGQQVTLSCSPISGHRSVSWYQQTPGQGLQFLFEYFSETQRNKGNFPGRFSGRQFSNSRSEMNVSTLELGDSALYLCASSFGRGSRSPTYNEQFFGPGTRLTVL.

This sequence joins TRBV28 and TRBJ2-7, with 9 bases matching TRBD2. The V and J ends lost 6 bases and 2 bases, in that order; junction bases with no gene match: 11. This CDR3 is 16 amino acids long. Germline V gives CDR1 MDHEN, CDR2 SYDVKM. CDR3 sequence reads: CASSRREGYPPYEQYF. The CDR3 DNA is TGTGCCAGCAGCCGGCGGGAGGGCTATCCCCCCTACGAGCAGTACTTC.